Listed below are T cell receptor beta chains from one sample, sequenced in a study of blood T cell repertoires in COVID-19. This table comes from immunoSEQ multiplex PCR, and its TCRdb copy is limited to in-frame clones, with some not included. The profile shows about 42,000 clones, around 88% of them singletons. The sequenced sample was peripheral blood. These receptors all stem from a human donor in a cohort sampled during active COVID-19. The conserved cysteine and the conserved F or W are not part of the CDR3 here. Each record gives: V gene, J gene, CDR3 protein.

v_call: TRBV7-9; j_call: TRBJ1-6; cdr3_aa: ASSQNLGQNSPLH
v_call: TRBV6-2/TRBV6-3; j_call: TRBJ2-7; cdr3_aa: ASSWTGYEQY
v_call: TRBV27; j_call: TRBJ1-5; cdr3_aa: ASSPRQDSNQPQH
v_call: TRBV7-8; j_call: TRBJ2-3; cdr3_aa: ASSRTSGSFDTQY
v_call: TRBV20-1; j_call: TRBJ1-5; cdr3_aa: SASSGGRNQPQH
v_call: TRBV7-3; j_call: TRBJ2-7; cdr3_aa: ASSLNGASGVYEQY
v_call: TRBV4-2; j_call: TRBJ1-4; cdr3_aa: ASSQDPSANEKLF
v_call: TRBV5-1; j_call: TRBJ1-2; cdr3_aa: ASSLGGQGAYYGYT
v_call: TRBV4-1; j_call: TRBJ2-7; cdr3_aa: ASSLGQGAYEQY
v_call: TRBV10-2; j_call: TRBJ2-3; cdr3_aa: ASSDLLAGVEDTQY
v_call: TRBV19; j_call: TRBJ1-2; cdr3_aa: ASSTRFRSSYGYT
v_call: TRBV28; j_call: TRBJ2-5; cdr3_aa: ASSPGLAGGRETQY
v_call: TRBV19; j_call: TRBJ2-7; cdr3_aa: ASSTGLAGKYEQY
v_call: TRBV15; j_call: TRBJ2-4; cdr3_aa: ATSSGGVPAKNIQY
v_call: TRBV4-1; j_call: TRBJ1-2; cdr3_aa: ASSQENSVPNGYT
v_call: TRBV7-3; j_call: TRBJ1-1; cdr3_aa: ASSPGLGHTEAF
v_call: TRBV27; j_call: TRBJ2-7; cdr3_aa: ASSSPGQGVSYEQY
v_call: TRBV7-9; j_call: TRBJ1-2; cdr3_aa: ASSLVRDRGPNYGYT